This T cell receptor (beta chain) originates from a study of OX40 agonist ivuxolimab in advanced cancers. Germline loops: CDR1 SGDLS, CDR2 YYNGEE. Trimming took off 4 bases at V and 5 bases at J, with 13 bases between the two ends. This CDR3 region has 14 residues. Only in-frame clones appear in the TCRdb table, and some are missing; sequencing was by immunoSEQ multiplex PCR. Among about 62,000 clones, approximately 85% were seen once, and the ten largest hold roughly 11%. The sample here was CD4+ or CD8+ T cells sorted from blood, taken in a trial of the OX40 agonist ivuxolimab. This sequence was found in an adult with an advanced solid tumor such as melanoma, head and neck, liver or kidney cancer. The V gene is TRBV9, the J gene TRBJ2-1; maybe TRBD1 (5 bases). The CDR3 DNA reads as TGTGCCAGCAGCTCCCTGGGGCTGAACAATGAGCAGTTCTTC. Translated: CASSSLGLNNEQFF.